A selection of T cell receptor beta chains follows, all from one sample in a study of cytomegalovirus exposure and HLA in healthy donors. Assay: immunoSEQ multiplex PCR; the TCRdb copy retains only in-frame clones and omits some. This table holds 99,000 or so clones, approximately 11% found once. Material: PBMCs. The receptors derive from a middle-aged man in good health and CMV-seropositive. CDR3s include the opening cysteine and the closing phenylalanine or tryptophan. D genes are given only for firm matches. Expanded clones are given a class, and other clones once, few, many or no size at all.

J gene: TRBJ2-3; V gene: TRBV7-9; clone size: few; D gene: TRBD2; CDR3 DNA: TGTGCCAGCAGCGAGAGCGGGGGAAATACGCAGTATTTT; CDR3 protein: CASSESGGNTQYF
J gene: TRBJ2-5; V gene: TRBV29-1; clone size: few; D gene: NA; CDR3 DNA: TGCAGCGTTGAATCAGGGGTGGAGACCCAGTACTTC; CDR3 protein: CSVESGVETQYF
J gene: TRBJ1-2; V gene: TRBV19; clone size: few; D gene: TRBD1; CDR3 DNA: TGTGCCAGTAGTAGGGACAGGGGGCGTCGGTATGGCTACACCTTC; CDR3 protein: CASSRDRGRRYGYTF
J gene: TRBJ2-7; V gene: TRBV18; clone size: few; D gene: TRBD1; CDR3 DNA: TGTGCCAGCTCCCAGGACAGGGTTGAGTACGAGCAGTACTTC; CDR3 protein: CASSQDRVEYEQYF
J gene: TRBJ2-7; V gene: TRBV6-4; clone size: NA; D gene: TRBD2; CDR3 DNA: TGTGCCAGCAGTGACGGGGCTAGCGGGAGGCCTATCTACGAGCAGTACTTC; CDR3 protein: CASSDGASGRPIYEQYF
J gene: TRBJ2-7; V gene: TRBV27; clone size: few; D gene: TRBD1; CDR3 DNA: TGTGCTAGCCAATCTCCCGCGACAGGGGTCATTGGGGAGCAGTACTTC; CDR3 protein: CASQSPATGVIGEQYF
J gene: TRBJ2-1; V gene: TRBV5-1; clone size: few; D gene: NA; CDR3 DNA: TGCGCCAGCAGCTTAGTTGGGGGGTCTAACAATGAGCAGTTCTTC; CDR3 protein: CASSLVGGSNNEQFF
J gene: TRBJ1-2; V gene: TRBV4-1; clone size: NA; D gene: NA; CDR3 DNA: TGCGCCAGCAGCCAAGATAGGGTGGAGACAGAGCAGGGTGGCTACACCTTC; CDR3 protein: CASSQDRVETEQGGYTF
J gene: TRBJ2-1; V gene: TRBV10-2; clone size: NA; D gene: TRBD2; CDR3 DNA: TGCGCCAGCAGTGAGCCGGCTAGCGGGAGTTACAATGAGCAGTTCTTC; CDR3 protein: CASSEPASGSYNEQFF
J gene: TRBJ1-6; V gene: TRBV27; clone size: NA; D gene: NA; CDR3 DNA: TGTGCCAGCAGTTGGAAAGGGGGGGATTATTCACCCCTCCACTTT; CDR3 protein: CASSWKGGDYSPLHF
J gene: TRBJ2-1; V gene: TRBV29-1; clone size: NA; D gene: TRBD2; CDR3 DNA: TGCAGCGTTGATGGGCAGCGGGAGGCCGTGGAGTACAATGAGCAGTTCTTC; CDR3 protein: CSVDGQREAVEYNEQFF
J gene: TRBJ1-4; V gene: TRBV5-1; clone size: few; D gene: TRBD1; CDR3 DNA: TGCGCCAGCAGCAACATCCCGGGACAGCAAGAAAAACTGTTTTTT; CDR3 protein: CASSNIPGQQEKLFF
J gene: TRBJ2-3; V gene: TRBV6-5; clone size: few; D gene: TRBD2; CDR3 DNA: TGTGCCAGCAGGTACCCGGGACTAGCGGGTTCAGATACGCAGTATTTT; CDR3 protein: CASRYPGLAGSDTQYF
J gene: TRBJ1-2; V gene: TRBV25-1; clone size: few; D gene: TRBD1; CDR3 DNA: TGTGCCAGCAGTGACCCCCTAGGACAGGGGGGGGCTTATGGCTACACCTTC; CDR3 protein: CASSDPLGQGGAYGYTF
J gene: TRBJ2-2; V gene: TRBV6-4; clone size: NA; D gene: NA; CDR3 DNA: TGTGCCAGCAGTCTCGGACAGAGCACCGGGGAGCTGTTTTTT; CDR3 protein: CASSLGQSTGELFF
J gene: TRBJ2-4; V gene: TRBV6-5; clone size: few; D gene: NA; CDR3 DNA: TGTGCCAGCAGTATGTGGGGGGGGCGCGAAAACATTCAGTACTTC; CDR3 protein: CASSMWGGRENIQYF
J gene: TRBJ2-5; V gene: TRBV20-1; clone size: NA; D gene: NA; CDR3 DNA: TGCAGTCCCAGGTACCAAGAGACCCAGTACTTC; CDR3 protein: CSPRYQETQYF
J gene: TRBJ2-3; V gene: TRBV5-4; clone size: few; D gene: TRBD1; CDR3 DNA: TGTGCCAGCAGCTTTGGGACAGGGAGCACAGATACGCAGTATTTT; CDR3 protein: CASSFGTGSTDTQYF
J gene: TRBJ1-4; V gene: TRBV7-9; clone size: NA; D gene: TRBD1; CDR3 DNA: TGTGCCAGCAGCTTGACACAGGGGACGGATGAAAAACTGTTTTTT; CDR3 protein: CASSLTQGTDEKLFF
J gene: TRBJ1-2; V gene: TRBV12-5; clone size: few; D gene: NA; CDR3 DNA: TGTGCTAGTGGTTTGGCCCGAACAAGTAATGGCTACACCTTC; CDR3 protein: CASGLARTSNGYTF
J gene: TRBJ2-7; V gene: TRBV9; clone size: NA; D gene: TRBD2; CDR3 DNA: TGTGCCAGCAGCGAGAGCGGGGGAAGCTCCTACGAGCAGTACTTC; CDR3 protein: CASSESGGSSYEQYF
J gene: TRBJ2-1; V gene: TRBV7-6; clone size: NA; D gene: TRBD2; CDR3 DNA: TGTGCCAGCAGCTTAGTCCCCCCGGGAGGGGGGGGTGCTGAGCAGTTCTTC; CDR3 protein: CASSLVPPGGGGAEQFF
J gene: TRBJ2-7; V gene: TRBV11-2; clone size: once; D gene: TRBD1; CDR3 DNA: TGTGCCAGCAGCCTAAATCACGGACAGGGGGCCCCCTACGAGCAGTACTTC; CDR3 protein: CASSLNHGQGAPYEQYF
J gene: TRBJ2-6; V gene: TRBV5-1; clone size: NA; D gene: NA; CDR3 DNA: TGCGCCAGCAGCGCTTGGGGCGAAAGGCCTGGGGCCAACGTCCTGACTTTC; CDR3 protein: CASSAWGERPGANVLTF
J gene: TRBJ1-2; V gene: TRBV10-3; clone size: NA; D gene: NA; CDR3 DNA: TGTGCCATCAGTGAGTCCGGCAGGGAGGACCATGGCTACACCTTC; CDR3 protein: CAISESGREDHGYTF
J gene: TRBJ2-4; V gene: TRBV28; clone size: NA; D gene: TRBD2; CDR3 DNA: TGTGCCAGCAACCTAGCGGGAGCAGGTTGGGGAAACATTCAGTACTTC; CDR3 protein: CASNLAGAGWGNIQYF
J gene: TRBJ2-7; V gene: TRBV27; clone size: NA; D gene: TRBD2; CDR3 DNA: TGTGCCAGCAGTTTGACTAGCTGGTCCTACGAGCAGTACTTC; CDR3 protein: CASSLTSWSYEQYF
J gene: TRBJ2-2; V gene: TRBV16; clone size: NA; D gene: TRBD1; CDR3 DNA: TGTGCCAGCAGCCAATCGAGACAGGGGGTCACCGGGGAGCTGTTTTTT; CDR3 protein: CASSQSRQGVTGELFF
J gene: TRBJ2-7; V gene: TRBV25-1; clone size: NA; D gene: NA; CDR3 DNA: TGTGCCAGCAGCCTCGGGGGGCCCGAGCAGTACTTC; CDR3 protein: CASSLGGPEQYF
J gene: TRBJ2-7; V gene: TRBV28; clone size: few; D gene: TRBD1; CDR3 DNA: TGTGCCAGCATCGCCCGGGACAGCTCCTACGAGCAGTACTTC; CDR3 protein: CASIARDSSYEQYF
J gene: TRBJ1-2; V gene: TRBV4-1; clone size: few; D gene: NA; CDR3 DNA: TGCGCCAGCAGCCAAGATAGCCGTGGCGACGCCTATGGCTACACCTTC; CDR3 protein: CASSQDSRGDAYGYTF
J gene: TRBJ2-3; V gene: TRBV27; clone size: few; D gene: TRBD2; CDR3 DNA: TGTGCCAGCAGTCTGCGGACTAGCATGGGGGGAGATACGCAGTATTTT; CDR3 protein: CASSLRTSMGGDTQYF
J gene: TRBJ2-1; V gene: TRBV10-3; clone size: NA; D gene: TRBD2; CDR3 DNA: TGTGCCACCGGGCCTAGCGGGACTAGCTCCTACAATGAGCAGTTCTTC; CDR3 protein: CATGPSGTSSYNEQFF
J gene: TRBJ2-7; V gene: TRBV15; clone size: few; D gene: TRBD2; CDR3 DNA: TGTGCCACCAGCAGAAGGACTAGCGGGAGACACGAGCAGTACTTC; CDR3 protein: CATSRRTSGRHEQYF
J gene: TRBJ2-1; V gene: TRBV4-1; clone size: NA; D gene: NA; CDR3 DNA: TGCGCCAGCAGCCAAGAGGTGGGGGCGAGGTACAATGAGCAGTTCTTC; CDR3 protein: CASSQEVGARYNEQFF
J gene: TRBJ1-5; V gene: TRBV10-3; clone size: NA; D gene: NA; CDR3 DNA: TGTGCCATCAGTGCCGCGGGCAATCAGCCCCAGCATTTT; CDR3 protein: CAISAAGNQPQHF
J gene: TRBJ2-1; V gene: TRBV27; clone size: few; D gene: TRBD1; CDR3 DNA: TGTGCCAGCAGTTTCCTCGGGACAGGGGGCAATGAGCAGTTCTTC; CDR3 protein: CASSFLGTGGNEQFF
J gene: TRBJ2-3; V gene: TRBV5-1; clone size: NA; D gene: NA; CDR3 DNA: TGCGCCAGCAGCTTGGGGCAGACTAGCACAGATACGCAGTATTTT; CDR3 protein: CASSLGQTSTDTQYF
J gene: TRBJ2-1; V gene: TRBV5-4; clone size: NA; D gene: TRBD2; CDR3 DNA: TGTGCCAGCAGCTTGCTCCGACTAGCGGGGAGCCATACATACAATGAGCAGTTCTTC; CDR3 protein: CASSLLRLAGSHTYNEQFF
J gene: TRBJ2-5; V gene: TRBV4-2; clone size: NA; D gene: TRBD2; CDR3 DNA: TGTGCCAGCAGCCAAGATTTACTAGCGAGGCTGTACCAAGAGACCCAGTACTTC; CDR3 protein: CASSQDLLARLYQETQYF
J gene: TRBJ1-3; V gene: TRBV19; clone size: NA; D gene: TRBD1; CDR3 DNA: TGTGCCAGTAGTCTCGGGACAGGGGTTGTATCCGGAAACACCATATATTTT; CDR3 protein: CASSLGTGVVSGNTIYF
J gene: TRBJ2-7; V gene: TRBV29-1; clone size: few; D gene: NA; CDR3 DNA: TGCAGCGTTGGCGAGACAGGCTCCTACGAGCAGTACTTC; CDR3 protein: CSVGETGSYEQYF
J gene: TRBJ1-2; V gene: TRBV4-1; clone size: few; D gene: TRBD1; CDR3 DNA: TGCGCCAGCAGCCCAACTGACAGGGAAGTCTATGGCTACACCTTC; CDR3 protein: CASSPTDREVYGYTF
J gene: TRBJ2-5; V gene: TRBV5-6; clone size: NA; D gene: TRBD2; CDR3 DNA: TGTGCCAGCAGCTCGTGGACTAGCGGGAGTGAGACCCAGTACTTC; CDR3 protein: CASSSWTSGSETQYF
J gene: TRBJ2-7; V gene: TRBV7-6; clone size: few; D gene: TRBD2; CDR3 DNA: TGTGCCAGCAGCTTTGGGACTAGCGAAGGAGAGCAGTACTTC; CDR3 protein: CASSFGTSEGEQYF
J gene: TRBJ2-5; V gene: TRBV18; clone size: few; D gene: NA; CDR3 DNA: TGTGCCAGCTCACCTTCAGGGTTCCAAGAGACCCAGTACTTC; CDR3 protein: CASSPSGFQETQYF
J gene: TRBJ2-1; V gene: TRBV5-1; clone size: NA; D gene: TRBD1; CDR3 DNA: TGCGCCAGCAGCGGGGAGGTGGGACAGGGAAAAAACAATGAGCAGTTCTTC; CDR3 protein: CASSGEVGQGKNNEQFF
J gene: TRBJ2-1; V gene: TRBV4-2; clone size: few; D gene: NA; CDR3 DNA: TGTGCCAGCAGCCAGGGGACTGGGCACAATGAGCAGTTCTTC; CDR3 protein: CASSQGTGHNEQFF
J gene: TRBJ2-7; V gene: TRBV29-1; clone size: NA; D gene: NA; CDR3 DNA: TGCAGCGCAGAAGCACAGTCCTACGAGCAGTACTTC; CDR3 protein: CSAEAQSYEQYF
J gene: TRBJ2-7; V gene: TRBV15; clone size: few; D gene: NA; CDR3 DNA: TGTGCCACCAGCAGAGATCGGGGGAGCAACTCCTACGAGCAGTACTTC; CDR3 protein: CATSRDRGSNSYEQYF
J gene: TRBJ2-2; V gene: TRBV10-2; clone size: NA; D gene: NA; CDR3 DNA: TGCGCCAGCAGTGAGGGGGCGTCCACCGGGGAGCTGTTTTTT; CDR3 protein: CASSEGASTGELFF
J gene: TRBJ2-2; V gene: TRBV29-1; clone size: few; D gene: TRBD2; CDR3 DNA: TGCAGCGCCTATAGCGGGGCGAACACCGGGGAGCTGTTTTTT; CDR3 protein: CSAYSGANTGELFF
J gene: TRBJ2-7; V gene: TRBV11-2; clone size: NA; D gene: TRBD2; CDR3 DNA: TGTGCCAGCAGCTTAGACGGGAGGGCCCCAACCTACGAGCAGTACTTC; CDR3 protein: CASSLDGRAPTYEQYF
J gene: TRBJ1-1; V gene: TRBV19; clone size: few; D gene: TRBD1; CDR3 DNA: TGTGCCAGTAGTACGAGACAGGGGGCCACTGAAGCTTTCTTT; CDR3 protein: CASSTRQGATEAFF
J gene: TRBJ2-2; V gene: TRBV21-1; clone size: few; D gene: NA; CDR3 DNA: TGTGCCAGCCTCCCGGGACTACCTCTAGACACCGGGGAGCTGTTTTTT; CDR3 protein: CASLPGLPLDTGELFF